These 5 T cell receptor beta chains were all obtained from the same sample, sequenced in a study of cytomegalovirus exposure and HLA in healthy donors. The PCR employed 60 Vbeta primers together with 13 Jbeta primers. Sequenced by immunoSEQ multiplex PCR; TCRdb stores in-frame clones only, minus some. The table records 150,000 to 200,000 clones, roughly 73% of them present only once. Sequencing was carried out using PBMCs. These receptors were taken from a woman in her forties in good health and CMV-seropositive.

The V and J genes are TRBV27 and TRBJ1-1, with 7 positions matching TRBD1. V lost 2 bases to trimming and J lost 5 bases; unmatched junction nucleotides: 2. The CDR3 sequence is 13 residues long. Germline lookup yields CDR1 MNHEY and CDR2 SMNVEV (reference sequence). The chain's CDR3 is CASSLQGGTEAFF. The CDR3 DNA is TGTGCCAGCAGTTTACAGGGGGGAACTGAAGCTTTCTTT.

The CDR3 reads CASSFSSGELFF. The CDR3 nucleotides are TGTGCCAGCAGCTTTTCGTCCGGGGAGCTGTTTTTT. The chain combines TRBV13 with TRBJ2-2; D unclear. The CDR3 sequence is 12 residues long. Germline values: CDR1 PRHDT, CDR2 FYEKMQ (reference sequence). Trimming left V 3 bases short and J 6 bases short, with 5 bases between.

This clone was observed at least ten times. The CDR3 reads CASRRLAPSYEQYF. CDR3 bases: TGTGCCAGCAGGCGACTAGCGCCCTCCTACGAGCAGTACTTC. V is TRBV6-6 and J is TRBJ2-7; 8 bases are shared with TRBD2. Germline-derived CDR1 and CDR2 are MNHNY and SVGAGI (reference sequence). The length of the CDR3 is 14 residues. V was clipped by 6 bases and J by 0 bases; unmatched bases: 4.

CDR3 bases: TGTGCCAGCAGCTTACCTCTAGCGGGAGTCAACGAGCAGTACTTC. It encodes CASSLPLAGVNEQYF. The chain joins TRBV7-2 to TRBJ2-7; TRBD2 matches 10 bases. The length of the CDR3 is 15 residues. V shed 2 bases, J shed 5 bases, and the junction held 6 bases outside the gene matches. Looked up from germline, CDR1 is SGHTA and CDR2 is FQGNSA.

The CDR3 DNA is TGTGCCAGTAGTTTCCAGGGGGCACAGGGTGGCTACACCTTC. Its protein product is CASSFQGAQGGYTF. The V gene is TRBV19, the J gene TRBJ1-2; 8 bases map to TRBD1. V trimming: 5 bases; J trimming: 7 bases; junction bases outside the gene matches: 9. Looked up from germline, CDR1 is LNHDA and CDR2 is SQIVND (reference sequence). The CDR3 covers 14 residues.